This entry describes one T cell receptor beta chain. The time point denotes: newly diagnosed GD, antithyroid drugs for less than 3 months. The TCR library was made from RNA extracted from PBMCs. Trimming left V 0 bases short and J 7 bases short, with 6 bases between. CDR1 is WSHSY and CDR2 is SAAADI in the germline V gene. The CDR3 spans 13 residues. This sample was taken from a study of regulatory T cells in long-lasting Graves disease. Study details: Newly diagnosed Graves' patients took antithyroid drugs under 3 months.

Through Arm-PCR of CDR3 regions and iRepertoire HTBI primers, TCR beta libraries were built. TCRdb called the multiplex PCR reads again in MiXCR, with one record for every CDR3 protein. The table has roughly 430,000 distinct CDR3 sequences, roughly 15% seen once. The sample also formed part of further work on T cells in Graves' hyperthyroidism and ophthalmopathy. That study reports: Newly diagnosed patients aged 18 to 65 had hyperthyroidism of under 2 months' duration.

This TCR came from a woman under 40 with Graves disease. The source was peripheral blood mononuclear cells (PBMCs), collected at new diagnosis, from a patient treated with antithyroid drugs. The V call is TRBV10-2, the J call TRBJ1-4; D is unresolved. In nucleotides, the CDR3 is TGCGCCAGCAGTGAGTCCGGTATTGAAAAACTGTTTTTT. Translating gives CASSESGIEKLFF.